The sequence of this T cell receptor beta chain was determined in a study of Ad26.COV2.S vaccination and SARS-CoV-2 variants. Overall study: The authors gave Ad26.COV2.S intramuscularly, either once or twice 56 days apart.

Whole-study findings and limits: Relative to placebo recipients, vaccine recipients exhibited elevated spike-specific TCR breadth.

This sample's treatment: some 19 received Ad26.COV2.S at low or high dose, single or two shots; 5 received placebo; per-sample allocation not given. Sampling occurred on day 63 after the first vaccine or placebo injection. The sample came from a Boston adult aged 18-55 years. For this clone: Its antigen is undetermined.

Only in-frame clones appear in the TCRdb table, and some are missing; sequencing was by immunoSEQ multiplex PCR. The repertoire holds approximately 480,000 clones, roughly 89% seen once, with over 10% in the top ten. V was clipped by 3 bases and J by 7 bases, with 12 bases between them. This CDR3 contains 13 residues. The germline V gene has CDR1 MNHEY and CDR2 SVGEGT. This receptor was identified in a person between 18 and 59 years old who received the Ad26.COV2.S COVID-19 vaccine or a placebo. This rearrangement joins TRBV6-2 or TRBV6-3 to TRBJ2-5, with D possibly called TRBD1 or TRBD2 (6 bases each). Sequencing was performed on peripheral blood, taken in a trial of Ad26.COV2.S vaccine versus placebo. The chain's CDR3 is CASSYARGVTQYF. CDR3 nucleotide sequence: TGTGCCAGCAGTTATGCTAGGGGGGTGACCCAGTACTTC.